The clone carrying this TCR beta chain was counted between two and nine times. Its antigen is still unknown. The data belong to a study of blood T cells in healthy people across ages. The study, taken as a whole, reports: It was not known whether donors were CMV positive (a possible confounder of expanded clonotype changes). The study found more naive CD4+ cells and higher diversity in long-lived than aged donors.

The amount of total RNA extracted per sample was at least 6 micrograms. Using a J-beta primer mix together with a sample-barcoded 5' primer, a second PCR was run for 7 to 11 cycles. TCRdb ran MiXCR on the 5' RACE reads and lists one entry per CDR3 protein. The repertoire holds 590,000 or so distinct CDR3 sequences, with under 30% as singletons. The receptor comes from a woman at least 80 years old in good health. The source material was blood.

The CDR3 DNA follows: TGTGCCAGCAGACCCAGGGACAGGGCGGGGGACACTGAAGCTTTCTTT. This translates into CASRPRDRAGDTEAFF. This sequence joins TRBV12-3 or TRBV12-4 and TRBJ1-1; TRBD1 matches at 9 bases. This CDR3 has 16 amino acids. V was clipped by 6 bases and J by 3 bases; unmatched bases: 11.